The text below deals with one T cell receptor (beta chain). The assay was immunoSEQ multiplex PCR, and TCRdb's table has in-frame clones only and misses some. The profile shows about 73,000 clones, 90% to 95% of them singletons. This entry belongs to a study of technical replicates of blood from several donors. The germline CDR1 and CDR2 sequences are ENHRY and SYGVKD. Trimming removed 6 bases from V and 0 bases from J; junction bases left unmatched: 5. The CDR3 covers 15 residues. The sample was PBMCs. This TCR derives from a human donor in good health. Some clones in this sample may be carry-over from other donors' samples. The chain uses TRBV10-3 and TRBJ2-5; TRBD1 aligns across 9 bases. As DNA, the CDR3 is TGTGCCATCAGGCCGGGACAGGGTCACCAAGAGACCCAGTACTTC. Its protein is CAIRPGQGHQETQYF.